The present T cell receptor beta chain was sequenced within a study of radiation and T cells in renal cell carcinoma. The V end was cut by 4 bases, the J end by 3 bases, with 22 bases between. Germline values: CDR1 SGHAT, CDR2 FQDESV (reference sequence). CDR3 size: 18 residues. The data were produced by immunoSEQ multiplex PCR, yet TCRdb's version contains in-frame clones alone and is incomplete. The sample has about 43,000 clones, 65% to 85% seen once. Time point meaning: blood 4 weeks post-SBRT, at nephrectomy. Described treatment: 15 Gy SBRT to primary tumor, nephrectomy 4 weeks later. Nephrectomy followed 15 Gy stereotactic body radiation by 4 weeks. Overall study findings and caveats: From baseline, blood top tumor clonotypes peaked at 2 weeks post-radiation.

Remarks on this clone: Its antigen is not known.

Material: blood, obtained from a patient whose treatment included radiotherapy and nephrectomy. This rearrangement joins TRBV11-1 to TRBJ2-4; D might be TRBD1 (6 bases). The receptor was derived from a woman in her sixties or seventies with renal cell carcinoma. The CDR3: CASSSLEQAGTSKNIQYF. The CDR3 nucleotides are TGTGCCAGCAGCTCACTTGAACAAGCCGGGACAAGCAAAAACATTCAGTACTTC.